This TCR beta chain is drawn from a study of cytomegalovirus exposure and HLA in healthy donors. Findings and limits, study-wide: Analyses of presence and absence presupposed an approximately uniform sequencing depth across donors. A missense variant in DCLRE1C was later tied to TCR beta V- and J-gene trimming.

Notes on this clone: Its cognate antigen is unknown.

Primers for the PCR totalled 60 Vbeta and 13 Jbeta. Measured with immunoSEQ multiplex PCR; TCRdb has only the in-frame clones, and not every one. The sample gives about 190,000 clones, 75% to 80% of which show up once; 2.1% is in the top ten. The CDR3 has 18 amino acids. Germline V CDR1 and CDR2: SGHAT, FQNNGV. Trimming at V came to 3 bases and at J to 8 bases, leaving 18 bases not matched to a gene. The chain recombines TRBV11-2 with TRBJ2-1; TRBD2 matches at 8 bases. The TCR originated in a woman in her 30s in good health and CMV-seropositive. The sample taken for sequencing was PBMCs. The CDR3 DNA is TGTGCCAGCAGCTTCCCCCGGGGGCCGGGACTAGGGACTCATGAGCAGTTCTTC. Protein product: CASSFPRGPGLGTHEQFF.